The source of this TCR beta chain is a study of shared clonotypes between healthy human individuals. Study-wide context: Every donor yielded three CD4 naive, three CD4 memory, two CD8 naive and one CD8 memory plate.

This clone was counted once. Its cognate antigen is unknown. Running of the assay took place at deep level. Sequencing was performed with immunoSEQ multiplex PCR; in TCRdb, only in-frame clones are kept and a portion is missing. The table records hundreds of thousands of clones, 90% to 97% of them present only once. Naive CD8 cells were CD45RO-negative, positively selected for CCR7, excluding terminally differentiated effector memory CD45RA+ cells. V was cut by 1 base and J by 8 bases, with 11 bases left in between. This CDR3 spans 14 amino acids. Germline values: CDR1 MGHDK, CDR2 SYGVNS. Study conclusions and caveats: The study sampled only blood, and tissue repertoires likely differ. Compared with memory subsets, naive subsets generally had larger estimated richness.

The chain recombines TRBV25-1 with TRBJ1-4; D unclear. The clonotype originates from a young woman in good health. Material: naive CD8+ T cells sorted from blood. The CDR3 sequence: CASSESTVREKLFF. The CDR3 DNA reads as TGTGCCAGCAGTGAATCGACCGTTAGAGAAAAACTGTTTTTT.